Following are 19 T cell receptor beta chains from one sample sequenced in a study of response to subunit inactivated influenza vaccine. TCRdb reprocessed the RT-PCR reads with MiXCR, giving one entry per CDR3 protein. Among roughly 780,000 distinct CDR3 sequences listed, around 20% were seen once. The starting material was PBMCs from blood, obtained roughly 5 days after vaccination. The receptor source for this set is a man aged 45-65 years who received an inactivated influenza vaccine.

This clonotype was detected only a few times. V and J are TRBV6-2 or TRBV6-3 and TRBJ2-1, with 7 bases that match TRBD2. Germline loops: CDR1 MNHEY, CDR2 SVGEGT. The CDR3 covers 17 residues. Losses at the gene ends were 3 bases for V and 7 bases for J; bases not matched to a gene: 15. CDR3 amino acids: CASSYNPSGGGSNEQFF. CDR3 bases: TGTGCCAGCAGTTATAACCCCTCAGGCGGGGGTTCGAATGAGCAGTTCTTC.

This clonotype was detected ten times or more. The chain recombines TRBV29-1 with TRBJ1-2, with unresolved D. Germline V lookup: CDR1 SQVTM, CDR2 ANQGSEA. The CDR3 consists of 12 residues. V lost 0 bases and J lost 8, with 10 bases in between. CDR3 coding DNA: TGCAGCGTTGAAGATGGCGGGAACGGCTACACCTTC. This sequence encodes CSVEDGGNGYTF.

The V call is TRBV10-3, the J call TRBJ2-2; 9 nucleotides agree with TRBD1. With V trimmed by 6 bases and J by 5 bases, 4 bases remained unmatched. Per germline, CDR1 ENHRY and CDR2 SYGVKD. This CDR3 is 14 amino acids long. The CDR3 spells CAISQQGATGELFF. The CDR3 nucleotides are TGTGCCATCAGCCAACAGGGGGCGACCGGGGAGCTGTTTTTT.

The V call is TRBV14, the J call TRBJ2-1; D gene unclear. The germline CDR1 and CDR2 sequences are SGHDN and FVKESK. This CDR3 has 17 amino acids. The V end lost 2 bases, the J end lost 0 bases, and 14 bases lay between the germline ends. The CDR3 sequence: CASSQRSAVDSYNEQFF. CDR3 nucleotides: TGTGCCAGCAGCCAAAGATCAGCTGTAGACTCCTACAATGAGCAGTTCTTC.

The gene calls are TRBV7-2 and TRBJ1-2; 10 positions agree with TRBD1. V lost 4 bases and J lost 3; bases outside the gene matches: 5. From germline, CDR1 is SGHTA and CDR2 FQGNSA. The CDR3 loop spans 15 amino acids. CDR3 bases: TGTGCCAGCAGCTCCAGGACAGGGGGTGACTATGGCTACACCTTC. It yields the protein CASSSRTGGDYGYTF.

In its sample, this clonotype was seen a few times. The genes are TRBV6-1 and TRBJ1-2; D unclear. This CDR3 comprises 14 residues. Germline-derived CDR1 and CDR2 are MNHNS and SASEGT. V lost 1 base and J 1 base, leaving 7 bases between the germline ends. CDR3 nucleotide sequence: TGTGCCAGCAGTGAAGGGCAGCTTAACTATGGCTACACCTTC. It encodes CASSEGQLNYGYTF.

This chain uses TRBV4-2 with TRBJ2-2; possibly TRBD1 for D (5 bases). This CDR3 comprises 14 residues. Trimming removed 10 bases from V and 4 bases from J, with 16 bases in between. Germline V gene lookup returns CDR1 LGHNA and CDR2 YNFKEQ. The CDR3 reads CAMGPGQGTGELFF. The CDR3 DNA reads TGTGCCATGGGCCCTGGGCAGGGCACCGGGGAGCTGTTTTTT.

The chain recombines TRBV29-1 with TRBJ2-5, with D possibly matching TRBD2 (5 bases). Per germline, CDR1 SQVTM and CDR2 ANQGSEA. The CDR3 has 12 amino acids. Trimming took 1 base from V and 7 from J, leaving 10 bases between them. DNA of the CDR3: TGCAGCGTTGAAGCCCAACGGGGGACCCAGTACTTC. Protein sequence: CSVEAQRGTQYF.

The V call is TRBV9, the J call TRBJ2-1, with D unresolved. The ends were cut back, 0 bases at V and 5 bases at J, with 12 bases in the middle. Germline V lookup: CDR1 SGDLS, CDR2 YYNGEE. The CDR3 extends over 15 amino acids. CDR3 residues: CASSVEGNLNNEQFF. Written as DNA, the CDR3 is TGTGCCAGCAGCGTAGAGGGCAACCTAAACAATGAGCAGTTCTTC.

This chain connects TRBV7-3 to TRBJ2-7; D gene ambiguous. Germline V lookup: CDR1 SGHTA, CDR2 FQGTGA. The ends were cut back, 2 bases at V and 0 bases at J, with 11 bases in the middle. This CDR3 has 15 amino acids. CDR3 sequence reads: CASSLDGQGSYEQYF. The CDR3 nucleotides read TGTGCCAGCAGCTTAGATGGCCAAGGCTCCTACGAGCAGTACTTC. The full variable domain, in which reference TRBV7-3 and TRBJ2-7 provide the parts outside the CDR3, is GAGVSQTPSNKVTEKGKYVELRCDPISGHTALYWYRQSLGQGPEFLIYFQGTGAADDSGLPNDRFFAVRPEGSVSTLKIQRTERGDSAVYLCASSLDGQGSYEQYFGPGTRLTVT.

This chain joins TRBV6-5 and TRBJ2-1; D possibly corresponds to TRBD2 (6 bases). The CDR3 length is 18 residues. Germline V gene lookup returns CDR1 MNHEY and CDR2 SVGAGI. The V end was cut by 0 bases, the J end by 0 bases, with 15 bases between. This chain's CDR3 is CASSYSGGTRSSYNEQFF. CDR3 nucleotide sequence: TGTGCCAGCAGTTACTCGGGCGGGACCCGAAGCTCCTACAATGAGCAGTTCTTC.

CDR3 bases: TGCAGTGCCGCCCGAGGGGGCGACGGTTCACCCCTCCACTTT. As protein: CSAARGGDGSPLHF. V and J are TRBV20-1 and TRBJ1-6; 7 bases fit TRBD1. The CDR3 has 14 amino acids. Trimming removed 6 bases from V and 9 bases from J; junction bases left unmatched: 11. Germline values: CDR1 DFQATT, CDR2 SNEGSKA (reference sequence).

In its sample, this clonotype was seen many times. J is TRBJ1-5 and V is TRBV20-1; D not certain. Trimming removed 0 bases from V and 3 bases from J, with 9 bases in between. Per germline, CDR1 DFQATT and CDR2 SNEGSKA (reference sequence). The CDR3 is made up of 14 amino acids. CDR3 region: CSARDWPDNQPQHF. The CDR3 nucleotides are TGCAGTGCTAGAGATTGGCCAGACAATCAGCCCCAGCATTTT.

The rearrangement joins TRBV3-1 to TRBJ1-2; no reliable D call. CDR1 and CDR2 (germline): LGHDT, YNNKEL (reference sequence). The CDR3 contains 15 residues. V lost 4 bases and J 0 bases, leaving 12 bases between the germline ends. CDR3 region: CASSPRDSANYGYTF. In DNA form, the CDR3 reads TGTGCCAGCAGCCCCCGGGATTCAGCTAACTATGGCTACACCTTC. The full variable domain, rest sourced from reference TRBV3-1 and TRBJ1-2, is DTAVSQTPKYLVTQMGNDKSIKCEQNLGHDTMYWYKQDSKKFLKIMFSYNNKELIINETVPNRFSPKSPDKAHLNLHINSLELGDSAVYFCASSPRDSANYGYTFGSGTRLTVV.

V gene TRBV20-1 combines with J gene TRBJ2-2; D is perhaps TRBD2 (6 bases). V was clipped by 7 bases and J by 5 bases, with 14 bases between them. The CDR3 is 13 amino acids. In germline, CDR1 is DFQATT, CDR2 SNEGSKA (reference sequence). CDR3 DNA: TGCAGTGTCGGCGGGAAAGGGACCGGGGAGCTGTTTTTT. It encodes CSVGGKGTGELFF.

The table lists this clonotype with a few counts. CDR3 sequence (DNA): TGCAGTGCTATGCAGCGGGAGGGCCGCGCAGATACGCAGTATTTT. This codes for CSAMQREGRADTQYF. This chain connects TRBV20-1 to TRBJ2-3; 10 nucleotides align to TRBD2. Germline V gives CDR1 DFQATT, CDR2 SNEGSKA (reference sequence). V lost 4 bases to trimming and J lost 4 bases; unmatched junction nucleotides: 8. The CDR3 totals 15 residues.

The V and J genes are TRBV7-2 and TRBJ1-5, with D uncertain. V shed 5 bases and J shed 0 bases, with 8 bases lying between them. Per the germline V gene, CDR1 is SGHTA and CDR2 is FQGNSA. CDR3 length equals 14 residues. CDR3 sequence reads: CASSPLNSNQPQHF. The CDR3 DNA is TGTGCCAGCAGCCCACTAAATAGCAATCAGCCCCAGCATTTT.

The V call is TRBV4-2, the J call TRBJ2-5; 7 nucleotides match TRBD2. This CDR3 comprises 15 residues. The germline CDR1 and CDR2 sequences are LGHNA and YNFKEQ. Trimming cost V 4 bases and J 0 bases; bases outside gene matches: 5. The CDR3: CASSPTSLNQETQYF. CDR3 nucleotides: TGTGCCAGCAGCCCGACTAGCTTAAACCAAGAGACCCAGTACTTC.

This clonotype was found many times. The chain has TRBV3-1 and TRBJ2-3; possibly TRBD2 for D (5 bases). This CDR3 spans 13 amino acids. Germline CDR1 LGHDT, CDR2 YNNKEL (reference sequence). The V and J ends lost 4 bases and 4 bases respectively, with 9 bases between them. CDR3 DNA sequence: TGTGCCAGCAGCCCACACGGGGCAGATACGCAGTATTTT. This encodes CASSPHGADTQYF.